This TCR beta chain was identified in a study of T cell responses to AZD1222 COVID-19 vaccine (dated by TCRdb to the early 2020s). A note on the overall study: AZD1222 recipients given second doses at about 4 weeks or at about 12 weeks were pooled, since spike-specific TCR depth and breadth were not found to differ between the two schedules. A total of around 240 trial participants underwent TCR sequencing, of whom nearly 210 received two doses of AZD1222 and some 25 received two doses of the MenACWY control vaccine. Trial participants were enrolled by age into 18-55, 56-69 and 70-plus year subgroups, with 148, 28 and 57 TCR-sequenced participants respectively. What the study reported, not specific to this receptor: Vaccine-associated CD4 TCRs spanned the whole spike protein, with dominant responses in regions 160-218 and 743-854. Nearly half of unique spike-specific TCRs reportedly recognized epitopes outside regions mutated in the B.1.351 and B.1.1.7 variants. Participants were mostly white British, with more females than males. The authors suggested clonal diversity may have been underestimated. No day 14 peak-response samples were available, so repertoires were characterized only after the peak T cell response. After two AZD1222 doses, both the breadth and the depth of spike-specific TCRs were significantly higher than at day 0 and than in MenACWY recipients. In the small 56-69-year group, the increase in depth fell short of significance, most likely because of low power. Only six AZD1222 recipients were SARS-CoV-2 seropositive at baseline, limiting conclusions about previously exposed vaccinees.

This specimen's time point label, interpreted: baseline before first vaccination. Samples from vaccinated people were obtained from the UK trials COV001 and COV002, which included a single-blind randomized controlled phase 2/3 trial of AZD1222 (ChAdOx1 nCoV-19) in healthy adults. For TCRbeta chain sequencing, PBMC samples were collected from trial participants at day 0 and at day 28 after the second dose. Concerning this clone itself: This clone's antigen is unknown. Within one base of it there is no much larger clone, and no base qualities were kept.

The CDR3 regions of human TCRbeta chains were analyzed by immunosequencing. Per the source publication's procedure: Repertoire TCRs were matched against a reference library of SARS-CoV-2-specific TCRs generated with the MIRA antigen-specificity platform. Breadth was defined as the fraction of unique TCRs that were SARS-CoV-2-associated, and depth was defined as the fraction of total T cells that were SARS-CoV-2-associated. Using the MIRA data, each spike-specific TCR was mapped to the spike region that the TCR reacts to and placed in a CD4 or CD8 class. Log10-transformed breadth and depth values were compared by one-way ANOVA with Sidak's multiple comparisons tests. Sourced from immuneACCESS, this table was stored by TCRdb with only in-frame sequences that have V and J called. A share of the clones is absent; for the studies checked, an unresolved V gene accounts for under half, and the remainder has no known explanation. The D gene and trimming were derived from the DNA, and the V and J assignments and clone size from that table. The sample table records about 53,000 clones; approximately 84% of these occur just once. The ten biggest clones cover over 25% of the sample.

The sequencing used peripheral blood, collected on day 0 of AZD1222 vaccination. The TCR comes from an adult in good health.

The bases read TGCGCCAGCAGCCAACCCATGCGGGGAAGTGGAAACACCATATATTTT. This sequence encodes CASSQPMRGSGNTIYF. Here the chain combines TRBV4-1 and TRBJ1-3; confidence is insufficient to name the D gene. CDR1 and CDR2, looked up from the germline V gene, are MGHRA and YSYEKL. The CDR3 measures 16 amino acids from cysteine to phenylalanine. The read is trimmed to its CDR3 DNA, 48 bases read in frame from base 1. V and J lose 2 bases and 3 bases, and a span of 14 bases separates them.